The 22 T cell receptor beta chains presented below share a single source sample, sequenced in a study of cytomegalovirus exposure and HLA in healthy donors. PCR involved 60 Vbeta and 13 Jbeta primers. Generated by immunoSEQ multiplex PCR, the TCRdb table keeps only in-frame clones and is missing some. The sample records about 200,000 clones, approximately 82% being singletons. The sample was PBMCs. These receptors all stem from a woman under 30 in good health and CMV-seronegative.

Only one count was recorded for this clone. This chain joins TRBV14 and TRBJ2-6; the D gene is possibly TRBD2 (5 bases). The ends were cut back, 4 bases at V and 0 bases at J, with 13 bases in the middle. The CDR3 totals 17 residues. Per the germline V gene, CDR1 is SGHDN and CDR2 is FVKESK. The CDR3 here is CASSPWTGTSGANVLTF. As DNA, the CDR3 is TGTGCCAGCAGCCCCTGGACGGGAACCTCTGGGGCCAACGTCCTGACTTTC.

This chain joins TRBV5-4 and TRBJ2-4; D remains ambiguous. Germline values: CDR1 SGHNT, CDR2 YYREEE (reference sequence). Trimming left V 4 bases short and J 9 bases short, with 14 bases between. The CDR3 has 13 amino acids. For the CDR3, the DNA is TGTGCCAGCAGCATGACCCCGCTAGGCATTCAGTACTTC. Residues: CASSMTPLGIQYF. The full variable domain, in which reference TRBV5-4 and TRBJ2-4 provide the parts outside the CDR3, is ETGVTQSPTHLIKTRGQQVTLRCSSQSGHNTVSWYQQALGQGPQFIFQYYREEENGRGNFPPRFSGLQFPNYSSELNVNALELDDSALYLCASSMTPLGIQYFGAGTRLSVL.

Comments on this clone: One end of the junction fails to match germline, which may point to a read error. The chain employs TRBV4-3 and TRBJ1-1, with TRBD1 as a possible D gene (6 bases). The germline CDR1 and CDR2 sequences are LGHNA and YSLEER. The CDR3 has 15 amino acids. The CDR3 spells CASSQVRQENPEAFF. The CDR3 nucleotides are TGCGCCAGCAGCCAAGTCCGACAGGAGAACCCTGAAGCTTTCTTT.

The chain combines TRBV18 with TRBJ1-1, with D tentatively TRBD1 (5 bases). V lost 2 bases, J lost 2 bases, and 9 bases lay in between. Germline V CDR1 and CDR2: KGHSH, LQKENI. This CDR3 has 14 amino acids. The CDR3 coding sequence is TGTGCCAGCTCACCATACAGGATCAACACTGAAGCTTTCTTT. As protein: CASSPYRINTEAFF.

The V gene is TRBV7-2, the J gene TRBJ1-5; possibly TRBD1 for D (6 bases). The CDR3 covers 16 residues. Trimming left V 2 bases short and J 4 bases short, with 15 bases between. Germline CDR1 is SGHTA and CDR2 is FQGNSA. The CDR3 coding sequence is TGTGCCAGCAGCTTATCCGGGACATCACCTAATCAGCCCCAGCATTTT. Its protein product is CASSLSGTSPNQPQHF.

In DNA, the CDR3 is TGCGCCAGCAGCCCGGGGGGTGGACAGGGGACGGCGGGTCGCGGCTACACCTTC. Translation gives CASSPGGGQGTAGRGYTF. The chain links TRBV5-1 to TRBJ1-2; 9 bases are shared with TRBD1. CDR1 and CDR2 (germline): SGHRS, YFSETQ. This CDR3 region has 18 residues. The J segment lost 8 bases and the V segment lost 4 bases, leaving 21 bases of the junction unmatched.

The genes are TRBV19 and TRBJ1-2; 9 positions match TRBD1. The CDR3 runs 15 residues. J was trimmed by 5 bases and V by 9 bases; bases with no gene match: 13. Germline CDR1 LNHDA, CDR2 SQIVND (reference sequence). The CDR3 coding sequence is TGTGCCAGCACGGGACAGGGCCGGAGTCTATATGGCTACACCTTC. It encodes CASTGQGRSLYGYTF.

The V gene is TRBV19, the J gene TRBJ2-1; TRBD2 agrees at 8 bases. V trimming: 3 bases; J trimming: 3 bases; junction bases outside the gene matches: 4. Germline loops: CDR1 LNHDA, CDR2 SQIVND (reference sequence). CDR3 length: 15 amino acids. CDR3 bases: TGTGCCAGTAGTATTGCGGGAGGATTCTACAATGAGCAGTTCTTC. Its protein is CASSIAGGFYNEQFF.

The chain is built from TRBV28 and TRBJ1-6, with 8 bases matching TRBD1. After removal of 5 bases from V and 5 bases from J, the junction contained 8 bases not matched to a gene. CDR3 length equals 16 residues. Germline V lookup: CDR1 MDHEN, CDR2 SYDVKM. The CDR3 protein is CASSLGGQVHNSPLHF. The CDR3 DNA reads TGTGCCAGCAGTCTCGGGGGACAGGTTCATAATTCACCCCTCCACTTT.

The chain recombines TRBV2 with TRBJ1-5, with D perhaps TRBD1 (5 bases). V shed 6 bases and J shed 3 bases, with 12 bases lying between them. Germline loops: CDR1 SNHLY, CDR2 FYNNEI. The CDR3 consists of 14 residues. The CDR3: CASSQGTSNQPQHF. The CDR3 nucleotides are TGTGCCAGCAGCCAGGGTACATCCAATCAGCCCCAGCATTTT.

There are a few counts of this clone. The chain is built from TRBV2 and TRBJ1-1; D perhaps matches TRBD1 (5 bases). CDR3 size: 14 residues. Trimming left V 4 bases short and J 5 bases short, with 14 bases between. Germline V gene sequence: CDR1 SNHLY, CDR2 FYNNEI. DNA for the CDR3: TGTGCCAGCAGTGCGAGCCTTAGGGGAACTGAAGCTTTCTTT. Residues: CASSASLRGTEAFF.

The chain employs TRBV18 and TRBJ2-7; 7 bases agree with TRBD1. V dropped 3 bases and J dropped 10; count of bases not matched to a gene: 9. The germline V gene encodes CDR1 KGHSH and CDR2 LQKENI. The CDR3 totals 13 residues. CDR3 sequence: CASSPRDSVSQYV. The DNA for the CDR3 is TGTGCCAGCTCACCCAGGGACAGTGTCTCCCAGTACGTC.

The genes are TRBV29-1 and TRBJ1-2, with TRBD1 matching 8 bases. Germline CDR1 and CDR2: SQVTM and ANQGSEA. The junction had 14 bases not matched to a gene; V was cut back by 4 bases and J by 4 bases. The CDR3 is 16 amino acids. CDR3 nucleotides: TGCAGCGTTGCCGGGACAGGCCATGGGACCTCCTATGGCTACACCTTC. It yields the protein CSVAGTGHGTSYGYTF.

V gene TRBV19 combines with J gene TRBJ1-1; the D is unclear. Germline lookup yields CDR1 LNHDA and CDR2 SQIVND (reference sequence). The CDR3 length is 12 residues. The V end was cut by 3 bases, the J end by 5 bases, with 7 bases between. In nucleotides, the CDR3 is TGTGCCAGTAGTATGGGCAAGACTGAAGCTTTCTTT. It codes for CASSMGKTEAFF.

In this sample, this clone turned up a few times. CDR3 nucleotide sequence: TGTGCCAGCAGCCCAGGCCAGAGGAACACTGAAGCTTTCTTT. Amino acid sequence: CASSPGQRNTEAFF. The chain couples TRBV7-2 to TRBJ1-1; D uncertain. Trimming cost V 5 bases and J 1 base, with 11 bases left between them. Germline V gene data show CDR1 as SGHTA and CDR2 as FQGNSA. This CDR3 region has 14 residues.

The gene calls are TRBV7-2 and TRBJ2-3; 14 nucleotides match TRBD2. V lost 5 bases, J lost 4 bases, and 5 bases stayed unmatched. The CDR3 is 16 residues long. In germline, CDR1 is SGHTA, CDR2 FQGNSA. The CDR3 bases are TGTGCCAGCAGCCGACGACTAGCGGGAGGGCCAGATACGCAGTATTTT. Its protein is CASSRRLAGGPDTQYF. The complete variable domain, with remaining parts taken from reference TRBV7-2 and TRBJ2-3, reads GAGVSQSPSNKVTEKGKDVELRCDPISGHTALYWYRQSLGQGLEFLIYFQGNSAPDKSGLPSDRFSAERTGGSVSTLTIQRTQQEDSAVYLCASSRRLAGGPDTQYFGPGTRLTVL.

The chain recombines TRBV30 with TRBJ1-4; 8 positions match TRBD1. V was pared by 3 bases and J by 12 bases, with 3 bases of the junction left unmatched. This CDR3 is 11 amino acids long. Per the germline V gene, CDR1 is GTSNPN and CDR2 is SVGIG (reference sequence). CDR3 DNA: TGTGCCTGGAGCGGACAGGGAGAACTGTTTTTT. As protein: CAWSGQGELFF. The whole variable domain, remainder taken from reference TRBV30 and TRBJ1-4, is SQTIHQWPATLVQPVGSPLSLECTVEGTSNPNLYWYRQAAGRGLQLLFYSVGIGQISSEVPQNLSASRPQDRQFILSSKKLLLSDSGFYLCAWSGQGELFFGSGTQLSVL.

V gene TRBV7-9 combines with J gene TRBJ2-7; possibly TRBD1 for D (5 bases). CDR3 size: 14 residues. V gave up 5 bases and J gave up 6 bases, with 17 bases separating them. Germline V gene data show CDR1 as SEHNR and CDR2 as FQNEAQ (reference sequence). In nucleotides, the CDR3 is TGTGCCAGCAGCATTTTTGGGGCCGGTGGCGAGCAGTACGTC. Translating gives CASSIFGAGGEQYV.

The chain has TRBV7-9 and TRBJ2-1; 7 bases align to TRBD2. Per germline, CDR1 SEHNR and CDR2 FQNEAQ (reference sequence). Unmatched junction bases numbered 2, after V lost 1 base and J lost 2 bases. This CDR3 spans 15 amino acids. The CDR3 protein is CASSLEGGPYNEQFF. In DNA, the CDR3 is TGTGCCAGCAGCTTAGAGGGAGGGCCCTACAATGAGCAGTTCTTC.

The rearrangement uses TRBV5-1 and TRBJ1-1, with TRBD1 matching 9 bases. The CDR3 extends over 14 amino acids. Looked up from germline, CDR1 is SGHRS and CDR2 is YFSETQ. Trimming removed 4 bases from V and 5 bases from J; junction bases left unmatched: 6. Here the CDR3 DNA reads TGCGCCAGCAGCACCGACAGGGGGGTTACTGAAGCTTTCTTT. Protein product: CASSTDRGVTEAFF. The whole variable domain, filled in from reference TRBV5-1 and TRBJ1-1, reads KAGVTQTPRYLIKTRGQQVTLSCSPISGHRSVSWYQQTPGQGLQFLFEYFSETQRNKGNFPGRFSGRQFSNSRSEMNVSTLELGDSALYLCASSTDRGVTEAFFGQGTRLTVV.

J is TRBJ2-5 and V is TRBV28; 12 nucleotides match TRBD1. Germline values: CDR1 MDHEN, CDR2 SYDVKM. This CDR3 is 15 amino acids long. J lost 5 bases, V lost 7 bases, and 8 bases had no gene match. Here the CDR3 reads CASTLGGQGAETQYF. The CDR3 DNA reads as TGTGCCAGCACCCTCGGGGGACAGGGGGCTGAGACCCAGTACTTC.

The rearrangement links TRBV27 to TRBJ2-2; 8 nucleotides line up with TRBD1. The CDR3 is made up of 15 amino acids. Germline V gene sequence: CDR1 MNHEY, CDR2 SMNVEV (reference sequence). With V trimmed by 2 bases and J by 6 bases, 5 bases remained unmatched. Here the CDR3 reads CASSLLSQGAGELFF. CDR3 coding DNA: TGTGCCAGCAGTTTACTCTCACAGGGGGCCGGGGAGCTGTTTTTT.